This T cell receptor beta chain appears in the sequencing data of a study of cytomegalovirus exposure and HLA in healthy donors. The study ran its PCR with 60 Vbeta and 13 Jbeta primers. Generated by immunoSEQ multiplex PCR, the TCRdb table keeps only in-frame clones and is missing some. The data show some 150,000 clones, more than 65% seen once. Germline loops: CDR1 SGHNT, CDR2 YYREEE (reference sequence). V shed 2 bases and J shed 4 bases, with 9 bases lying between them. This CDR3 contains 13 residues. Study-level results: The productive fraction for most TCR beta V segments was about 87% or about 30% in an earlier analysis. It was shown in a later analysis that HLA-associated TCR beta chains were more clonally expanded than other, equally common chains. Researchers had no immune exposure information except CMV serostatus available.

The table lists this clone with a few counts. What it binds is not known. V and J are TRBV5-4 and TRBJ1-1, with a tentative D call TRBD1 (5 bases). The TCR originated in a woman in her twenties or thirties in good health and CMV-seronegative. Sequencing was performed on PBMCs. For the CDR3, the DNA is TGTGCCAGCAGCTTACAGGAGGGCACTGAAGCTTTCTTT. Encoded protein: CASSLQEGTEAFF.